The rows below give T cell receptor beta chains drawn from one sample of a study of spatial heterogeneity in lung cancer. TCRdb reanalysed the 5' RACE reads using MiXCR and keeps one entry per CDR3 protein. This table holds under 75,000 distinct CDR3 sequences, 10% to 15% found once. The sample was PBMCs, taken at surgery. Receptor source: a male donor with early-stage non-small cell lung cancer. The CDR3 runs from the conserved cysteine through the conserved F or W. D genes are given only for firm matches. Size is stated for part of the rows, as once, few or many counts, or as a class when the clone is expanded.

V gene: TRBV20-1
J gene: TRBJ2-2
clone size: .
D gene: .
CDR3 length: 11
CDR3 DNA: TGCAGTGCTAGATGGATCGGGGAGCTGTTTTTT
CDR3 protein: CSARWIGELFF

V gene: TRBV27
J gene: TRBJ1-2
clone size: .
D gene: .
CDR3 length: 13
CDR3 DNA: TGTGCCAGCAGTCGACAGGATAACTATGGCTACACCTTC
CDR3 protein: CASSRQDNYGYTF

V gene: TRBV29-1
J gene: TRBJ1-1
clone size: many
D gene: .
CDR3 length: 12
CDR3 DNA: TGCAGCGTTGGGGTCTCCGACACTGAAGCTTTCTTT
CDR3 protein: CSVGVSDTEAFF

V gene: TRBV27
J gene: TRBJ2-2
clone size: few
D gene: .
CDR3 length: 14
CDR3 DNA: TGTGCCAGCAGTCTCCGGGACCGTCCCGGGGAGCTGTTTTTT
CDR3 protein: CASSLRDRPGELFF

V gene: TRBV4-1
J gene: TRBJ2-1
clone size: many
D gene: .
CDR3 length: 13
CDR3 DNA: TGCGCCAGCAGCCAAGGGGCTACGGCCCGTGAGTTCTTC
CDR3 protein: CASSQGATAREFF

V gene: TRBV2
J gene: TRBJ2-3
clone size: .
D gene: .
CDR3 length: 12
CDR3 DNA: TGTGCCAGCGACAGGAACACAGATACGCAGTATTTT
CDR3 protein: CASDRNTDTQYF

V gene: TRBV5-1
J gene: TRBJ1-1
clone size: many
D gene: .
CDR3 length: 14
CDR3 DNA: TGCGCCAGCAGCTTGGCCGCGGCAGGGACTGAAGCTTTCTTT
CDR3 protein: CASSLAAAGTEAFF

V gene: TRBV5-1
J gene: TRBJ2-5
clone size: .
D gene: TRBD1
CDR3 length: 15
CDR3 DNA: TGCGCCAGCAGCTTGGAGGGACAGGGCCTAAGGACCCAGTACTTC
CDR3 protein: CASSLEGQGLRTQYF

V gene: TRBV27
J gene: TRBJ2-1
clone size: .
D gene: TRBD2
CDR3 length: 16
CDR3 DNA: TGTGCCAGCAGTCCTCTTTCGGGACTAGCGGGAGGAGCGAAGTTCTTC
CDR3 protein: CASSPLSGLAGGAKFF

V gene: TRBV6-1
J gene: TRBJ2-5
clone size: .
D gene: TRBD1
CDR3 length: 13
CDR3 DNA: TGTGCCAGCACCATTGGACAGGGAGAGACCCAGTACTTC
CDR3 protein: CASTIGQGETQYF

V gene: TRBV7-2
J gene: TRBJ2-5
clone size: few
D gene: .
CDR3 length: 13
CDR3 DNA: TGTGCCAGCAGCCCCAGGGGGGGAGAGACCCAGTACTTC
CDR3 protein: CASSPRGGETQYF

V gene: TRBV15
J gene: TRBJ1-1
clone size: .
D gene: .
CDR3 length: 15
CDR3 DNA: TGTGCCACCAGCAGAGTCCTGGTAACCGGTCCTGAAGCTTTCTTT
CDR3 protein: CATSRVLVTGPEAFF

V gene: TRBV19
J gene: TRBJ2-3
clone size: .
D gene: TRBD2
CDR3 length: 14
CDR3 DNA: TGTGCCACCTCTAGCGGAACCCTCACAGATACGCAGTATTTT
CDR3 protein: CATSSGTLTDTQYF

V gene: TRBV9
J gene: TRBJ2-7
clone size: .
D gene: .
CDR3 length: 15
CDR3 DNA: TGTGCCAGCAGCCCCCGGACTGGTACCTCCTACGAGCAGTACTTC
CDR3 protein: CASSPRTGTSYEQYF

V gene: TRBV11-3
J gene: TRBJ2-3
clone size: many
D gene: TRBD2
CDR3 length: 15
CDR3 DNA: TGTGCCAGCAGTCCCGGGGGGATTAGCACAGATACGCAGTATTTT
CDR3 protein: CASSPGGISTDTQYF

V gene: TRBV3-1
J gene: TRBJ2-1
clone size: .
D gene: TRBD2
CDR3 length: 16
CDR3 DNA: TGTGCCAGCAGGTTGCTAGCGGGCAGCTCCTGCAATGAGCAGTTCTTC
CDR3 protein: CASRLLAGSSCNEQFF

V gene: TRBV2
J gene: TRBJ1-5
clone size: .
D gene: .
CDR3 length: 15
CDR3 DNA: TGTGCCAGCAGCCAACAGCGGGGTAGCAATCAGCCCCAGCATTTT
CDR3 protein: CASSQQRGSNQPQHF

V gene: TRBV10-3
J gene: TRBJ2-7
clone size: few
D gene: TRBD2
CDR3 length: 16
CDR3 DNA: TGTGCCATCAGTGGCCAAGGTGGCGGGAGTAGCCACGAGCAGTACTTC
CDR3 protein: CAISGQGGGSSHEQYF

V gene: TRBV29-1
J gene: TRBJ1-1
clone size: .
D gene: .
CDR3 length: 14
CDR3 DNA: TGCAGCGTTGAAGCTCCGGGACTGAACACTGAAGCTTTCTTT
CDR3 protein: CSVEAPGLNTEAFF

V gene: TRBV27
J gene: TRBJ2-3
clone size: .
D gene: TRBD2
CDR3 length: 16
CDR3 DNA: TGTGCCAGCAGTCGATCTCCTAGCGGGAGAGGAGATACGCAGTATTTT
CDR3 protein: CASSRSPSGRGDTQYF

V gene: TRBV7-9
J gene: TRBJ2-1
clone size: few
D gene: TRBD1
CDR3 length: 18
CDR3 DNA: TGTGCCAGCAGCTCCGCTCGGACAGGTTCAAGCTCCTACAATGAGCAGTTCTTC
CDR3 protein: CASSSARTGSSSYNEQFF

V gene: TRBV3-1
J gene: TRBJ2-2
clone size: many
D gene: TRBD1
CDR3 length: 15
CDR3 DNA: TGTGCCAGCAGCTACGGGACAGGCCGCACCGGGGAGCTGTTTTTT
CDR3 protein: CASSYGTGRTGELFF

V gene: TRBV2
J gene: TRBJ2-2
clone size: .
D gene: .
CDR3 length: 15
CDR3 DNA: TGTGCCAGCAGTGATTACCCGGGAGCCTCCGGGGAGCTGTTTTTT
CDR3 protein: CASSDYPGASGELFF

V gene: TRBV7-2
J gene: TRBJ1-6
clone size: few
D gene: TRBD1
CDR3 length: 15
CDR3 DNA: TGTGCCAGCAGCTTACTCCGGGACAGGGGATCACCCCTCCACTTT
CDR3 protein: CASSLLRDRGSPLHF

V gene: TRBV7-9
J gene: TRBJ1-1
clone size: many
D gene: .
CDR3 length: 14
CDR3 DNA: TGTGCCAGCGGGGTCTGGGTAGAGAACACTGAAGCTTTCTTT
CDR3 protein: CASGVWVENTEAFF

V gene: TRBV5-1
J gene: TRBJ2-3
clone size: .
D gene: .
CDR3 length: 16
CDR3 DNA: TGCGCCAGCAGCTTGGAATCGGGGGCAAGCACAGATACGCAGTATTTT
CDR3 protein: CASSLESGASTDTQYF

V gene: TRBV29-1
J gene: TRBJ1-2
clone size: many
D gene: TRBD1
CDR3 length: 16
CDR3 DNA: TGCAGCGTTGAACCAGGAGGGGGACAGGGTAACTATGGCTACACCTTC
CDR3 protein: CSVEPGGGQGNYGYTF

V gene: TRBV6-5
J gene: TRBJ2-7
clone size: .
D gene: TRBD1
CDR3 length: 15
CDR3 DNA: TGTGCCAGCAGACCCTACAGGGGCCCTTCCTACGAGCAGTACTTC
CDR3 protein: CASRPYRGPSYEQYF

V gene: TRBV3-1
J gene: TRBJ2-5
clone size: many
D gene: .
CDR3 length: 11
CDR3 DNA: TGTGCCAGCAGAGTACAAGAGACCCAGTACTTC
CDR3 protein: CASRVQETQYF

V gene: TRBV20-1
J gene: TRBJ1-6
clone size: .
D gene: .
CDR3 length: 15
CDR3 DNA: TGCAGTGCTAGAGCGGCCTTCTCCTATAATTCACCCCTCCACTTT
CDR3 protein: CSARAAFSYNSPLHF

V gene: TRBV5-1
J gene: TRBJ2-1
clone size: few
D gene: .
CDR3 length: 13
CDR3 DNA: TGCGCCAGCAGCCCGAGAAGGGAGAATGAGCAGTTCTTC
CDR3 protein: CASSPRRENEQFF

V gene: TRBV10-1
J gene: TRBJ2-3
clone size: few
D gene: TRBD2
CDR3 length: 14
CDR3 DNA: TGCGCCAGCAGTGGAGCGGGAAGCACAGATACGCAGTATTTT
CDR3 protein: CASSGAGSTDTQYF

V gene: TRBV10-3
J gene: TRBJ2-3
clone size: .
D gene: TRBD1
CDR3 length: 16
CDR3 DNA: TGTGCCATCAGTGATGGACAGGGGATCGTCCCAGATACGCAGTATTTT
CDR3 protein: CAISDGQGIVPDTQYF

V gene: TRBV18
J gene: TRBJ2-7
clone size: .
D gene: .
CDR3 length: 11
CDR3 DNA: TGTGCCAGCACCCAGGGAGGCGAGCAGTACTTC
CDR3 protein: CASTQGGEQYF

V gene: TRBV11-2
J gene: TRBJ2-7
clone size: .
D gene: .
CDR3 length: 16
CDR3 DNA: TGTGCCAGCAGCTCGCGCACCCGGGACAAATCCTACGAGCAGTACTTC
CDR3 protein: CASSSRTRDKSYEQYF

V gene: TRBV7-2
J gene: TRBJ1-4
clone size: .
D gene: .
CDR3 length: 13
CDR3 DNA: TGTGCCAGCAGCTTAGAATCCAACCGACAACTGTTTTTT
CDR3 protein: CASSLESNRQLFF

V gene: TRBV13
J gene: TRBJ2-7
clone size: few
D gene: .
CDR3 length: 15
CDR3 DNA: TGTGCCAGCAGCTCCGCCGGGACTCTCTCCTACGAGCAGTACTTC
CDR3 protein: CASSSAGTLSYEQYF

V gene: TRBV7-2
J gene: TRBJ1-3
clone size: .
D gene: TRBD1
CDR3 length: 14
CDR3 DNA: TGTGCCAGCAGCCCTGACAGGGCCGTGAACACCATATATTTT
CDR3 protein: CASSPDRAVNTIYF

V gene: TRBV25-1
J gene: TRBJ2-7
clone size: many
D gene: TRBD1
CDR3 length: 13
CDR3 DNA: TGTGCCAGCAGCCGACAGGGCGTCCACGAGCAGTACTTC
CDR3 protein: CASSRQGVHEQYF

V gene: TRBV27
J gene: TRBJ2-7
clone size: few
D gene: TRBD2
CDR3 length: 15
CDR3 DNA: TGTGCCAGCAGTCTTAGCGGGACTTACCAGTACGAGCAGTACTTC
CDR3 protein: CASSLSGTYQYEQYF

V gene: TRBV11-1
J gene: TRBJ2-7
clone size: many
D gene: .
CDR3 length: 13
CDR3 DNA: TGTGCCAGCAGCCGCGTCCAACCCTACGAGCAGTACTTC
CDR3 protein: CASSRVQPYEQYF

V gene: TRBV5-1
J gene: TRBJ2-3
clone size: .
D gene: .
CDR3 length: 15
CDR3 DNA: TGCGCCAGCAGCCCCCTTGCAGGGACCACAGATACGCAGTATTTT
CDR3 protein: CASSPLAGTTDTQYF

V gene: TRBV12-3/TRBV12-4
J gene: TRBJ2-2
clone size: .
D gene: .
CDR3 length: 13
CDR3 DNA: TGTGCCAGCACCCTACAGAGTACCGGGGAGCTGTTTTTT
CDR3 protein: CASTLQSTGELFF

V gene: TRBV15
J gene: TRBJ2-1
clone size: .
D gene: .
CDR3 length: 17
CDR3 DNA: TGTGCCACCAGCAGAGCCCCGGGCAGTCTCTCCTACAATGAGCAGTTCTTC
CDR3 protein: CATSRAPGSLSYNEQFF

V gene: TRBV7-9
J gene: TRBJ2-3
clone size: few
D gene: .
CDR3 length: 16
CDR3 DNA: TGTGCCAGCAGTCACCGGCCTAGCCTCCTGTCGGATACGCAGTATTTT
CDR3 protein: CASSHRPSLLSDTQYF

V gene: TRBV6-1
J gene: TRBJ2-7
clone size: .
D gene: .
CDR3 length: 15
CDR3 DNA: TGTGCCAGCAGCCCAGACTGGGGGGTCCCCTACGAGCAGTACTTC
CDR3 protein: CASSPDWGVPYEQYF

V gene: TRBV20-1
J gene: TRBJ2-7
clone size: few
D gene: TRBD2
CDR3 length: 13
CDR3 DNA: TGCAGCGGACTAGCGGGAGGGCCCTACGAGCAGTACTTC
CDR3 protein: CSGLAGGPYEQYF

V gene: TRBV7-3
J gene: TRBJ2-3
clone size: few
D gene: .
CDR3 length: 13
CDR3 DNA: TGTGCCAGCAGCCCTGGTAACACAGATACGCAGTATTTT
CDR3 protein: CASSPGNTDTQYF

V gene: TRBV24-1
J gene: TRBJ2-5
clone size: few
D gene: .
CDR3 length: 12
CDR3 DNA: TGTGCCACCAGTGAGCCCGGTGAGACCCAGTACTTC
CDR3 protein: CATSEPGETQYF

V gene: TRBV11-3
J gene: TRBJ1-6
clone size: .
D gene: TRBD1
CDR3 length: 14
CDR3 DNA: TGTGCCAGCAGTCCGGACAGGGGAGGCTCACCCCTCCACTTT
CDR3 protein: CASSPDRGGSPLHF

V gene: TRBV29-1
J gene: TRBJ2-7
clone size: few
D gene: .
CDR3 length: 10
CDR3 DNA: TGCAGCGTTATGAATTACGAGCAGTACTTC
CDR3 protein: CSVMNYEQYF

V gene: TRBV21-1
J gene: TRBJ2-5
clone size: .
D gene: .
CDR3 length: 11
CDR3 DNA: TGTGCCAGCAGCAACGGAGAGACCCAGTACTTC
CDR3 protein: CASSNGETQYF

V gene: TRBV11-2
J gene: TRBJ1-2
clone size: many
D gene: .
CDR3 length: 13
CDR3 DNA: TGTGCCAGCAGCCCGGGGGAGGACTATGGCTACACCTTC
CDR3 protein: CASSPGEDYGYTF

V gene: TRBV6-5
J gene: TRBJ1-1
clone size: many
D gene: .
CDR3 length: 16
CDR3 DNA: TGTGCCAGCAGTCCCGATATCTTTCGACAGAACACTGAAGCTTTCTTT
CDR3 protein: CASSPDIFRQNTEAFF

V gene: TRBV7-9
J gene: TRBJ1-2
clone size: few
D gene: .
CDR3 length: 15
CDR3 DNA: TGTGCCAGCAGCTTATATGGGGACGAGAGCTCTGGCTACACCTTC
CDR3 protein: CASSLYGDESSGYTF

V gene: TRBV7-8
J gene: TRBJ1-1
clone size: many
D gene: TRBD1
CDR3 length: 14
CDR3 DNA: TGTGCCAGCAGCCCCCACCAGAACACCGGGACAGAAAATTTT
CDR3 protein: CASSPHQNTGTENF

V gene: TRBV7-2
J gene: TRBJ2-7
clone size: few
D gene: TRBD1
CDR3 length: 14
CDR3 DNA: TGTGCCAGCAGCCCGGCGGACAGGGTTATTGAGCAGTACTTC
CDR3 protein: CASSPADRVIEQYF

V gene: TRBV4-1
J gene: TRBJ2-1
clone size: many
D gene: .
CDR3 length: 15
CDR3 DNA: TGCGCCAGCAGCCTTGCTGTCAACTCCTACAATGAGCAGTTCTTC
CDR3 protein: CASSLAVNSYNEQFF